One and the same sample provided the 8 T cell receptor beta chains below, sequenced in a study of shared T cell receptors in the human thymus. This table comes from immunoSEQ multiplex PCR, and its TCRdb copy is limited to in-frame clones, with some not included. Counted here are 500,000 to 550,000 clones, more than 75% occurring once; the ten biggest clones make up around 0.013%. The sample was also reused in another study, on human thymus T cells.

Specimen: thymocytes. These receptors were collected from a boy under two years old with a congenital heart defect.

The CDR3 sequence: CASSLGSANEQFF. CDR3 coding DNA: TGTGCCAGCAGCTTAGGCAGCGCCAATGAGCAGTTCTTC. This chain uses TRBV11-3 with TRBJ2-1; D unresolved. Germline V gene data show CDR1 as SGHNT and CDR2 as YENEEA. The V gene lost 1 base and the J gene lost 6 bases, with 7 bases spanning the gap. This CDR3 is built from 13 residues.

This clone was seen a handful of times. CDR3 nucleotide sequence: TGTGCCAGCTCACCCGTAAAGACAGGGGGCAGGCGGGACACCGGGGAGCTGTTTTTT. It encodes CASSPVKTGGRRDTGELFF. V and J are TRBV18 and TRBJ2-2, with 10 bases aligning to TRBD1. With V trimmed by 3 bases and J by 3 bases, 13 bases remained unmatched. This CDR3 region has 19 residues. CDR1 and CDR2 (germline): KGHSH, LQKENI. The whole variable domain, filled in from reference TRBV18 and TRBJ2-2, reads NAGVMQNPRHLVRRRGQEARLRCSPMKGHSHVYWYRQLPEEGLKFMVYLQKENIIDESGMPKERFSAEFPKEGPSILRIQQVVRGDSAAYFCASSPVKTGGRRDTGELFFGEGSRLTVL.

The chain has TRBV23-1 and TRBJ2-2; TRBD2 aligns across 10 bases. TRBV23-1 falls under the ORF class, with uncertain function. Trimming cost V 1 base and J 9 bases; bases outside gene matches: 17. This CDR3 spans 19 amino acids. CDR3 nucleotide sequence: TGCGCCAGCAGTCAATGCCTAGCGGGAGTAGATGGGACCGGCCGGGAGCTGTTTTTT. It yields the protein CASSQCLAGVDGTGRELFF.

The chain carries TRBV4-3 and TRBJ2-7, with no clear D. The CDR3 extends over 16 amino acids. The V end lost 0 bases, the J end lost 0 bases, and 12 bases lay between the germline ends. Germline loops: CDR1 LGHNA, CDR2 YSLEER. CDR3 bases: TGCGCCAGCAGCCAAGATCATACGGTCTACTCCTACGAGCAGTACTTC. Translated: CASSQDHTVYSYEQYF.

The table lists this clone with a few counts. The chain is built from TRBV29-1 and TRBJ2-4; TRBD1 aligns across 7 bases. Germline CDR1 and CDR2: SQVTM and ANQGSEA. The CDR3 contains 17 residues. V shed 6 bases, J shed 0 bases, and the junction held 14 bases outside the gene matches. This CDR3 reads CSVLIPDRAQAKNIQYF. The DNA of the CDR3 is TGCAGCGTCCTAATCCCAGACAGGGCCCAAGCCAAAAACATTCAGTACTTC. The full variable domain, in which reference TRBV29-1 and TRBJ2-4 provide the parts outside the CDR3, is SAVISQKPSRDICQRGTSLTIQCQVDSQVTMMFWYRQQPGQSLTLIATANQGSEATYESGFVIDKFPISRPNLTFSTLTVSNMSPEDSSIYLCSVLIPDRAQAKNIQYFGAGTRLSVL.

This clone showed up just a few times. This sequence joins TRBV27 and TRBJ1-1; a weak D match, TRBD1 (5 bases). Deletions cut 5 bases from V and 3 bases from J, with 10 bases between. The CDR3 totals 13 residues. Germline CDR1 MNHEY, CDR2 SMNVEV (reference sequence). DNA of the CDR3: TGTGCCAGCAGTACCAGGGAGGACACTGAAGCTTTCTTT. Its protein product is CASSTREDTEAFF.

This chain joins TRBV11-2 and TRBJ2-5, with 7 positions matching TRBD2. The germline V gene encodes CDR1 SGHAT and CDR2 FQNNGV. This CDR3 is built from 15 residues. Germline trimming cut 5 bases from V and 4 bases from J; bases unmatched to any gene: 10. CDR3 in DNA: TGTGCCAGCAGCCCCGGGGACTATGCCACAGAGACCCAGTACTTC. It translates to CASSPGDYATETQYF.

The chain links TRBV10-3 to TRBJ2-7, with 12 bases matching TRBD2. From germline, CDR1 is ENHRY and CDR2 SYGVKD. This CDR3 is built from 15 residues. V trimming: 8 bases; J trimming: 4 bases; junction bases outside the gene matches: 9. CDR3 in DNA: TGTGCCATCCCCCTCACTACTAGCGGGAGGTACGAGCAGTACTTC. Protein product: CAIPLTTSGRYEQYF.